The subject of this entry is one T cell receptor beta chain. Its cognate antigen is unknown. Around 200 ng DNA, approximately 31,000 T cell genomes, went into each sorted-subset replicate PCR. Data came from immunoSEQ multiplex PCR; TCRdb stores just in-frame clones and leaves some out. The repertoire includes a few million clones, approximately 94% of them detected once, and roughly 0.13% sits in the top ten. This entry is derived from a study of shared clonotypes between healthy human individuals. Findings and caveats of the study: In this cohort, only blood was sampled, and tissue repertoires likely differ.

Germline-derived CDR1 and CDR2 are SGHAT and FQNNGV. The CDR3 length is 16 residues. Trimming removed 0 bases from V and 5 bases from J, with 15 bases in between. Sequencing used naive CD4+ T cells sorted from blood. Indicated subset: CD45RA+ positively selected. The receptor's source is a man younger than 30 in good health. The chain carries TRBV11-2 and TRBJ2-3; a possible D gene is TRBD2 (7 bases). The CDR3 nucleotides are TGTGCCAGCAGCTTAGATGTGGGGGGGCCTATAGATACGCAGTATTTT. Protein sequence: CASSLDVGGPIDTQYF.